These 7 T cell receptor beta chains share one sample of origin, sequenced in a study of OX40 agonist ivuxolimab in advanced cancers. The library was obtained by the immunoSEQ multiplex PCR assay. TCRdb carries this immuneACCESS record with in-frame sequences only. Its versions omit some clonotypes, under half of them owing to an unresolved V gene in the studies checked, with the rest unexplained. The sample contains tens of thousands of clones, roughly 94% of them found a single time. The ten largest clones take up about a sixth of the sample. The sequencing used CD4+ or CD8+ T cells sorted from blood, collected in a trial of the OX40 agonist ivuxolimab. The source of these receptors is an adult with an advanced solid tumor such as melanoma, head and neck, liver or kidney cancer.

This clone ranks as medium-sized (0.01 to 0.1%). This chain connects TRBV19 to TRBJ2-3; TRBD1 matches 10 bases. This CDR3 contains 16 residues. The J segment lost 4 bases and the V segment lost 3 bases, leaving 7 bases of the junction unmatched. Germline CDR1 LNHDA, CDR2 SQIVND (reference sequence). The CDR3 sequence: CASSITGTGDSDTQYF. The DNA of the CDR3 is TGTGCCAGTAGTATCACCGGGACAGGGGATTCAGATACGCAGTATTTT.

The rearrangement uses TRBV7-6 and TRBJ2-1; 7 nucleotides align to TRBD1. The junction had 9 bases not matched to a gene; V was cut back by 0 bases and J by 10 bases. This CDR3 has 15 residues. The germline V gene encodes CDR1 SGHVS and CDR2 FNYEAQ. Written as DNA, the CDR3 is TGTGCCAGCAGCTTAGCAGGTGGCACAGGGGTCGAGCAGTTCTTC. Its protein is CASSLAGGTGVEQFF.

The chain is built from TRBV4-3 and TRBJ2-1, with 11 bases identical to TRBD2. The CDR3 covers 15 residues. The germline gives CDR1 LGHNA, CDR2 YSLEER. The V segment lost 2 bases and the J segment 6 bases; nucleotides outside the gene matches: 3. The CDR3 here is CASSQLAGGSNEQFF. In nucleotides, the CDR3 is TGCGCCAGCAGCCAACTAGCGGGGGGATCCAATGAGCAGTTCTTC.

This clone was recorded once. This rearrangement joins TRBV11-2 to TRBJ1-3, with D tentatively TRBD1 (5 bases). With 5 bases removed from V and 4 bases from J, the gap between germline ends came to 9 bases. The germline V gene encodes CDR1 SGHAT and CDR2 FQNNGV. There are 13 residues in the CDR3. In DNA, the CDR3 is TGTGCCAGCAGCCTAGGGACCGGAAACACCATATATTTT. Translation gives CASSLGTGNTIYF.

The chain carries TRBV6-5 and TRBJ2-1; 7 nucleotides align to TRBD1. Trimming removed 4 bases from V and 7 bases from J; junction bases left unmatched: 7. This CDR3 region has 14 residues. CDR1 and CDR2 (germline): MNHEY, SVGAGI. The CDR3 sequence is CASSLYRGRNEQFF. CDR3 bases: TGTGCCAGCAGTTTGTACAGGGGCCGTAATGAGCAGTTCTTC.

CDR3: CASSLSPRLTGELFF. The DNA for the CDR3 is TGTGCCAGCAGCTTAAGTCCACGGCTCACCGGGGAGCTGTTTTTT. V and J are TRBV11-2 and TRBJ2-2; D ambiguous. From germline, CDR1 is SGHAT and CDR2 FQNNGV. Trimming took 2 bases from V and 4 from J, leaving 11 bases between them. The CDR3 sequence is 15 residues long.

The J gene is TRBJ2-5, the V gene TRBV21-1; the table names TRBD1, a call not compared with the DNA. TRBV21-1 is marked as a pseudogene. CDR3 size: 16 residues. The CDR3 DNA reads TGTGCCAGCAGCATAGGGACACCCACCTTCCAAGAGACCCAGTACTTC. It codes for CASSIGTPTFQETQYF.